Listed below are T cell receptor beta chains from one sample, sequenced in a study of identical twins. MiXCR, applied by TCRdb to the 5' RACE reads, yields one record per CDR3 protein. The table lists about 520,000 distinct CDR3 sequences, around 20% of them singletons. These same data were also listed under a study on T cells expressing NK-cell markers.

Specimen: CD4+ T cells sorted from blood. Receptor source: a woman aged 18-29 years in good health. Each CDR3 is given without its conserved first and last residue. Each record gives: clone size, J gene, V gene, CDR3 protein. Clone size appears in some rows only: once, few, many, or a class for an expanded clone.

>few|TRBJ1-2|TRBV12-3/TRBV12-4
ASSQATGGGGYT
>few|TRBJ1-6|TRBV20-1
SAGAAGRLGSPLH
>NA|TRBJ2-5|TRBV4-2
ASSPYFGAPGETQY
>NA|TRBJ2-5|TRBV20-1
SAVTSGRYQETQY
>NA|TRBJ2-7|TRBV3-1
ASRETSSYEQY
>NA|TRBJ1-1|TRBV7-9
ASSTSVGGWVEAF
>few|TRBJ1-1|TRBV7-2
ASSFSAGMNTEAF
>NA|TRBJ1-2|TRBV20-1
SARPVINYT
>NA|TRBJ1-2|TRBV6-2/TRBV6-3
ASSRPQGTYGYT
>few|TRBJ2-3|TRBV6-5
ASSYSRRLSTDTQY
>NA|TRBJ2-4|TRBV29-1
SVYSGTTAKNIQY
>many|TRBJ2-7|TRBV12-3/TRBV12-4
ASSPPGSYEQY
>NA|TRBJ2-7|TRBV4-3
ASSQDLSEVWASGWY
>many|TRBJ1-5|TRBV12-3/TRBV12-4
ASSPDRYNQPQH
>many|TRBJ2-1|TRBV2
ASSEGGGEQF
>NA|TRBJ1-2|TRBV7-9
ASSSGTGTNWDGYT
>NA|TRBJ1-4|TRBV12-3/TRBV12-4
ASSLLGKGEKLF
>NA|TRBJ1-5|TRBV3-1
ASSQEGTNSNQPQH
>NA|TRBJ1-1|TRBV12-5
ASGPTDGTEAF
>many|TRBJ2-3|TRBV5-5
ASSPRPGAGDTQY
>many|TRBJ2-3|TRBV5-1
ASSLGGSTDTQY
>few|TRBJ1-2|TRBV3-1
ASSLRQGASGYT
>NA|TRBJ1-1|TRBV29-1
RGGQRNTEAF
>NA|TRBJ2-3|TRBV7-2
ASSPSSAASTDTQY
>NA|TRBJ2-3|TRBV7-9
ASSRPWTQY
>NA|TRBJ2-7|TRBV15
ATSRVRETGGASNEQY
>NA|TRBJ2-1|TRBV28
ASSNPRAPVAENYNEQF
>few|TRBJ2-1|TRBV12-3/TRBV12-4
ASSPSGAHNEQF